This T cell receptor beta chain was observed in a study of early T cells in non-severe SARS-CoV-2 infection. For the study at large: RNA in bulk from unsorted whole blood was sequenced, and chains were unpaired.

Unique molecular identifiers were added to individual cDNA molecules. Each CDR3 protein is one row after TCRdb ran MiXCR on the 5' RACE reads. The data contain over 85,000 distinct CDR3 sequences, 16% of them singletons. Regarding the study as a whole: Matching with VDJdb favored anti-spike CD8 responses (missing private and CD4 specificities).

The sample holds a few counts of this clonotype. Its antigen is currently unknown. Germline-derived CDR1 and CDR2 are SGHVS and FNYEAQ. The CDR3 contains 11 residues. V shed 1 base and J shed 7 bases, with 4 bases lying between them. The TCR comes from an adult who was a healthcare worker with PCR-confirmed SARS-CoV-2 infection or an uninfected control (not recorded which). The gene calls are TRBV7-6 and TRBJ1-1; unclear D gene. The sequenced material came from whole blood. The CDR3 DNA follows: TGTGCCAGCAGCTTAGGGAGTGAAGCTTTCTTT. It translates to CASSLGSEAFF.